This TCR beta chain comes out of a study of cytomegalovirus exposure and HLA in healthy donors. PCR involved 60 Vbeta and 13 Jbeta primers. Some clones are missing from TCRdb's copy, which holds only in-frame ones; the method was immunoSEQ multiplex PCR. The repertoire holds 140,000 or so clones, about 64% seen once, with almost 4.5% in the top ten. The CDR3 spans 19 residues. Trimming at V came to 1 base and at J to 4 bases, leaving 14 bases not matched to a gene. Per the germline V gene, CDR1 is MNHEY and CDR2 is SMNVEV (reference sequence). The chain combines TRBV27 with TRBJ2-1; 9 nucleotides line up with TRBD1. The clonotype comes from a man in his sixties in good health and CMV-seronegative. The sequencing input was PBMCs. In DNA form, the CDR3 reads TGTGCCAGCAGTTTATGGGGTACCCGGGACAGGGATTTTTACAATGAGCAGTTCTTC. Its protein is CASSLWGTRDRDFYNEQFF.